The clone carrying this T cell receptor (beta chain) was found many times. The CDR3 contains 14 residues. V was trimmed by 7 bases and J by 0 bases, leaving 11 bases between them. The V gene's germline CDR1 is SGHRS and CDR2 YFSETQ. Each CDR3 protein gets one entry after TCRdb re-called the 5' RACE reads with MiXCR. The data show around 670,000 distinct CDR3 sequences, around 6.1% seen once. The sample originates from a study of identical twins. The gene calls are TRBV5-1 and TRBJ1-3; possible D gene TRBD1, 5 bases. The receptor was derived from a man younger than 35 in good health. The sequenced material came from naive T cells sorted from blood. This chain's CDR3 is CASGEGPSGNTIYF. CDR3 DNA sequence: TGCGCCAGCGGGGAGGGGCCCTCTGGAAACACCATATATTTT.